This TCR beta chain was sequenced during a study of tumor-infiltrating lymphocytes in primary liver carcinoma. In the study overall: Measuring about 4 to 10 cm across, the tumors were staged as T1-T3 N0M0.

DNA and RNA were both co-extracted from 20-30 mg of bulk tissue that had not been sorted. Making TCR beta cDNA involved around 520 ng total RNA and a constant-region primer. Slightly modified ARM-PCR, run as three nested multiplex PCR rounds, produced the TCR beta libraries. Two initial PCR rounds of around 10 cycles each paired TRBV1-TRBV30 forward primers with a C-beta reverse primer. TCRdb redid the calling of the multiplex PCR reads with MiXCR, one entry per CDR3 protein. The table includes approximately 120,000 distinct CDR3 sequences, roughly three fifths detected once. Notes on the study in general: A fraction of only about 7-24% of top clones appeared in all five tumor regions.

As concerns this clonotype: Its antigen remains unknown. A junction boundary mismatches the germline segment, possibly from a read error.

Germline assignment: CDR1 MNHEY and CDR2 SVGAGI. This CDR3 has 14 amino acids. The sequence was obtained from a woman aged 60-75 years with primary liver carcinoma and hepatitis B virus infection. This chain links TRBV6-5 with TRBJ2-1; a weak D match, TRBD2 (5 bases). The sample comprised liver tumor tissue from sampling region 3. As for subset: tumor region T3, left-lateral pole. CDR3 sequence: CASRYVGVGNEQFF. The DNA for the CDR3 is TGTGCCAGCCGTTATGTCGGGGTCGGTAATGAGCAGTTCTTC.